This TCR beta chain is drawn from a study of radiotherapy plus CTLA-4 blockade in lung cancer. Findings of the study overall: TCR clones of tumor origin grew in blood after radiotherapy plus ipilimumab. Alongside interferon-beta, early blood T cell clone dynamics were reportedly the best predictor of response.

As for this clone: Its specificity is not known.

The data were produced by immunoSEQ multiplex PCR, yet TCRdb's version contains in-frame clones alone and is incomplete. The data contain more than 55,000 clones, almost 85% of them singletons. Trimming pared 3 bases from V and 5 bases from J, leaving 16 bases between. CDR1 and CDR2 (germline): LNHDA, SQIVND (reference sequence). CDR3 length: 15 amino acids. This clonotype originated in a human donor with non-small cell lung cancer whose response to radiotherapy plus ipilimumab could not be evaluated. This chain links TRBV19 with TRBJ2-5, with D perhaps TRBD2 (6 bases). The material was peripheral blood, obtained from a patient treated with radiotherapy plus ipilimumab. The CDR3 DNA reads as TGTGCCAGTAGTATCACTCGGGGGAAAGGGGAGACCCAGTACTTC. This encodes CASSITRGKGETQYF.